This TCR beta chain was obtained from a study of cytomegalovirus exposure and HLA in healthy donors. Data came from immunoSEQ multiplex PCR; TCRdb stores just in-frame clones and leaves some out. The table includes about 110,000 clones, approximately 86% detected once. Study results and limitations: Accounts indicate the classifier identified cytomegalovirus status with strong specificity and sensitivity. Cytomegalovirus association was assigned to under 200 TCR beta chains. In vitro testing confirmed a few CMV-associated chains as specific for CMV antigens.

Comment on this clone: Its matching antigen is unknown.

V was pared by 1 base and J by 7 bases, with 4 bases of the junction left unmatched. Germline V gene data show CDR1 as MNHNS and CDR2 as SASEGT. This CDR3 comprises 14 residues. The TCR was taken from a woman aged 18 to 35 in good health and CMV-seronegative. Sequencing input: PBMCs. The J gene is TRBJ1-2, the V gene TRBV6-1; 9 bases map to TRBD1. The DNA for the CDR3 is TGTGCCAGCAGTGAAGGGACAGGGGTACTTGGCTACACCTTC. It encodes CASSEGTGVLGYTF.